The 17 T cell receptor beta chains below come from one sample, sequenced in a study of T cells expressing NK-cell markers. Using the 5' RACE reads, TCRdb records one entry per CDR3 protein without DNA. The sample holds 350,000 to 450,000 distinct CDR3 sequences. Sequencing input: blood T cells: a sorted CD56 or NKG2C T cell subset, CD4+ or CD8+ T cells, or bulk PBMC T cells (not recorded which). All receptors derive from a man aged 18-69 years in good health.

V gene TRBV20-1 combines with J gene TRBJ2-2; the TCRdb D gene call, TRBD2, has no DNA to confirm it. The CDR3 is 15 residues long. Germline V gene sequence: CDR1 DFQATT, CDR2 SNEGSKA (reference sequence). The CDR3 spells CSARDNSGNTGELFF.

This chain joins TRBV28 and TRBJ1-2; TCRdb designates TRBD1, a call that cannot be tested without DNA. The germline V gene encodes CDR1 MDHEN and CDR2 SYDVKM. This CDR3 spans 12 amino acids. CDR3 sequence reads: CASSLVRGGYTF.

The chain joins TRBV7-2 to TRBJ2-2. The germline V gene encodes CDR1 SGHTA and CDR2 FQGNSA. The CDR3 length is 16 residues. The CDR3 spells CASSRKYGSNTGELFF.

The chain joins TRBV5-1 to TRBJ2-5. The CDR3 covers 15 residues. The germline CDR1 and CDR2 sequences are SGHRS and YFSETQ. The CDR3 loop is CASSFVSPNQETQYF.

This chain links TRBV7-9 with TRBJ2-2; absent DNA, TCRdb's TRBD2 call cannot be checked. CDR3 length: 15 residues. Germline CDR1 is SEHNR and CDR2 is FQNEAQ (reference sequence). The CDR3 reads CASSSAGMGAGELFF.

This CDR3 reads CASSRPGDGNTIYF. The chain recombines TRBV5-1 with TRBJ1-3. Germline CDR1 SGHRS, CDR2 YFSETQ. The CDR3 covers 14 residues. Combining the CDR3 with reference TRBV5-1 and TRBJ1-3 gives the whole variable domain KAGVTQTPRYLIKTRGQQVTLSCSPISGHRSVSWYQQTPGQGLQFLFEYFSETQRNKGNFPGRFSGRQFSNSRSEMNVSTLELGDSALYLCASSRPGDGNTIYFGEGSWLTVV.

The chain combines TRBV7-2 with TRBJ2-3; as DNA is missing, the TRBD2 call by TCRdb cannot be tested. Germline CDR1 is SGHTA and CDR2 is FQGNSA. The CDR3 is made up of 17 amino acids. CDR3 residues: CASSRLGLADYTDTQYF.

The chain carries TRBV6-1 and TRBJ2-6; TCRdb picks TRBD1, but there is no DNA to check that call. The CDR3 runs to 15 residues. Germline-derived CDR1 and CDR2 are MNHNS and SASEGT. The CDR3 region is CASSKGETGANVLTF.

This sequence joins TRBV7-9 and TRBJ2-5; TCRdb gives TRBD2 as the D gene, but with no DNA this cannot be confirmed. The CDR3 extends over 14 amino acids. From germline, CDR1 is SEHNR and CDR2 FQNEAQ (reference sequence). CDR3 protein: CASSKGLAYETQYF.

V and J are TRBV6-2 or TRBV6-3 and TRBJ1-1. The length of the CDR3 is 14 residues. The germline V gene encodes CDR1 MNHEY and CDR2 SVGEGT. This CDR3 reads CASTHIPRNTEAFF.

The V gene is TRBV12-3 or TRBV12-4, the J gene TRBJ1-1; TCRdb names TRBD1, which stays unverified in the absence of DNA. The CDR3 spans 14 residues. The CDR3 loop reads CASSDRTPVVEAFF.

V is TRBV20-1 and J is TRBJ2-5; the TCRdb call, TRBD2, lacks DNA for checking. The CDR3 is 14 residues long. CDR1 and CDR2 (germline): DFQATT, SNEGSKA (reference sequence). The CDR3 spells CSAKLAGVFQTQYF.

The chain joins TRBV29-1 to TRBJ1-1. Germline V gene data show CDR1 as SQVTM and CDR2 as ANQGSEA. The CDR3 contains 12 residues. CDR3 residues: CSPRNYNTEAFF.

CDR3 residues: CASSLWDRGEAFF. The J gene is TRBJ1-1, the V gene TRBV7-6; there is no DNA to check the TCRdb D call of TRBD1. CDR1 and CDR2 from the germline V gene are SGHVS and FNYEAQ. The CDR3 has 13 amino acids.

The chain uses TRBV2 and TRBJ1-2. The CDR3 runs 11 residues. Germline CDR1 reads SNHLY; CDR2 reads FYNNEI. The CDR3 is CASRVGYGYTF.

The rearrangement joins TRBV29-1 to TRBJ1-4. Germline V gene sequence: CDR1 SQVTM, CDR2 ANQGSEA. The CDR3 has 11 amino acids. CDR3 sequence: CSTSDREKLFF.

This chain joins TRBV25-1 and TRBJ2-4; TCRdb picks TRBD1, but there is no DNA to check that call. This CDR3 is built from 14 residues. The germline V gene has CDR1 MGHDK and CDR2 SYGVNS. This CDR3 is CASRAGTGVNIQYF. Together with reference TRBV25-1 and TRBJ2-4, the CDR3 gives the full variable domain: EADIYQTPRYLVIGTGKKITLECSQTMGHDKMYWYQQDPGMELHLIHYSYGVNSTEKGDLSSESTVSRIRTEHFPLTLESARPSHTSQYLCASRAGTGVNIQYFGAGTRLSVL.